The 14 T cell receptor beta chains below come from one sample, sequenced in a study of blood T cell repertoires in COVID-19. Assay: immunoSEQ multiplex PCR; the TCRdb copy retains only in-frame clones and omits some. Among around 260,000 clones listed, roughly 87% were seen once. Sequenced material: peripheral blood. All receptors derive from a human donor in a cohort sampled during active COVID-19.

V is TRBV15 and J is TRBJ2-1; tentative D call: TRBD2 (6 bases). V lost 1 base to trimming and J lost 0 bases, with 10 bases between them. Germline V gene lookup returns CDR1 LNHNV and CDR2 YYDKDF (reference sequence). The CDR3 extends over 16 amino acids. The CDR3 spells CATSRVADPSYNEQFF. The CDR3 bases are TGTGCCACCAGCAGAGTAGCGGATCCCTCCTACAATGAGCAGTTCTTC.

V usage is TRBV11-2 and J usage is TRBJ2-7, with TRBD2 as a possible D gene (6 bases). The germline V and J ends were trimmed by 3 bases and 3 bases, with 9 bases remaining between them. The CDR3 has 13 amino acids. Germline loops: CDR1 SGHAT, CDR2 FQNNGV. The CDR3 sequence is CASSLGLNYEQYF. The CDR3 coding sequence is TGTGCCAGCAGCTTGGGACTGAACTACGAGCAGTACTTC.

The V and J genes are TRBV30 and TRBJ2-7, with 11 bases that match TRBD2. This CDR3 is built from 15 residues. V lost 2 bases to trimming and J lost 2 bases; unmatched junction nucleotides: 5. Germline CDR1 is GTSNPN and CDR2 is SVGIG (reference sequence). The CDR3 region has the DNA TGTGCCTGGAGTTTAGCGGGAGGGAGGGCCTACGAGCAGTACTTC. Its protein is CAWSLAGGRAYEQYF.

The CDR3 DNA reads as TGTGCCAGCAGCGACGGGACTATTGGTGAGCAGTTCTTC. Translated, it gives CASSDGTIGEQFF. The chain links TRBV11-2 to TRBJ2-1; 7 nucleotides align to TRBD2. Looked up from germline, CDR1 is SGHAT and CDR2 is FQNNGV. The CDR3 extends over 13 amino acids. V lost 5 bases and J lost 9; bases outside the gene matches: 7.

The chain uses TRBV28 and TRBJ1-5; maybe TRBD1 (5 bases). The CDR3 spans 15 residues. With 5 bases removed from V and 8 bases from J, the gap between germline ends came to 19 bases. Per germline, CDR1 MDHEN and CDR2 SYDVKM. The CDR3 region is CASSPKGRRREPQHF. The DNA of the CDR3 is TGTGCCAGCAGTCCAAAGGGGAGGAGGCGGGAGCCCCAGCATTTT. Drawing the rest from reference TRBV28 and TRBJ1-5, the complete variable domain is DVKVTQSSRYLVKRTGEKVFLECVQDMDHENMFWYRQDPGLGLRLIYFSYDVKMKEKGDIPEGYSVSREKKERFSLILESASTNQTSMYLCASSPKGRRREPQHFGDGTRLSIL.

The J gene is TRBJ2-3, the V gene TRBV28; 8 nucleotides agree with TRBD2. CDR3 size: 17 residues. V shed 5 bases, J shed 0 bases, and the junction held 10 bases outside the gene matches. The V gene's germline CDR1 is MDHEN and CDR2 SYDVKM. The CDR3 here is CASSAPLGGGSTDTQYF. CDR3 nucleotides: TGTGCCAGCAGTGCCCCTCTCGGGGGGGGTAGCACAGATACGCAGTATTTT.

The chain links TRBV24-1 to TRBJ1-2; 8 bases are a match to TRBD1. This CDR3 has 16 amino acids. V lost 0 bases and J lost 6; bases outside the gene matches: 8. CDR1 and CDR2 from the germline V gene are KGHDR and SFDVKD. This CDR3 reads CATSDLQDREEDGYTF. The CDR3 coding sequence is TGTGCCACCAGTGATTTGCAGGACAGGGAAGAGGATGGCTACACCTTC.

This clone was seen a handful of times. CDR3 in amino acids: CASSIVTSGSREQYF. The CDR3 DNA is TGTGCCAGTAGTATAGTGACTAGCGGGAGTCGCGAGCAGTACTTC. The rearrangement links TRBV19 to TRBJ2-7; 12 bases are shared with TRBD2. The ends lost 1 base at V and 6 bases at J; junction bases unmatched: 4. Germline V gene data show CDR1 as LNHDA and CDR2 as SQIVND (reference sequence). This CDR3 has 15 residues.

The rearrangement joins TRBV7-6 to TRBJ2-3, with D hard to call. The CDR3 extends over 14 amino acids. Trimming removed 1 base at V and 2 bases at J, with 7 bases between. CDR1 SGHVS and CDR2 FNYEAQ come from the germline V gene. CDR3 sequence (DNA): TGTGCCAGCAGCTTAGATCCGTCCACAGATACGCAGTATTTT. Its protein is CASSLDPSTDTQYF. Looking up the rest from reference TRBV7-6 and TRBJ2-3 gives the full variable domain: GAGVSQSPRYKVTKRGQDVALRCDPISGHVSLYWYRQALGQGPEFLTYFNYEAQQDKSGLPNDRFSAERPEGSISTLTIQRTEQRDSAMYRCASSLDPSTDTQYFGPGTRLTVL.

The chain is built from TRBV5-1 and TRBJ2-3; 8 positions agree with TRBD1. J gave up 6 bases and V 0 bases, and 12 bases lay outside the gene matches. Germline CDR1 and CDR2: SGHRS and YFSETQ. There are 17 residues in the CDR3. CDR3 sequence (DNA): TGCGCCAGCAGCTTGGCCCCGGACAGGGCTAGAAGGGATACGCAGTATTTT. It specifies CASSLAPDRARRDTQYF. Full variable domain (remainder filled in from reference TRBV5-1 and TRBJ2-3): KAGVTQTPRYLIKTRGQQVTLSCSPISGHRSVSWYQQTPGQGLQFLFEYFSETQRNKGNFPGRFSGRQFSNSRSEMNVSTLELGDSALYLCASSLAPDRARRDTQYFGPGTRLTVL.

The V gene is TRBV4-1, the J gene TRBJ2-5, with 9 nucleotides matching TRBD1. Germline V gene data show CDR1 as MGHRA and CDR2 as YSYEKL. The V and J ends lost 4 bases and 5 bases, in that order; junction bases with no gene match: 8. This CDR3 has 15 residues. For the CDR3, the DNA is TGCGCCAGCAGCCCAGCGGGGACAGGGAAGGAGACCCAGTACTTC. It translates to CASSPAGTGKETQYF.

V gene TRBV2 combines with J gene TRBJ2-7; 7 bases are a match to TRBD1. The CDR3 spans 13 residues. V shed 4 bases and J 3 bases; nucleotides not matched to a gene: 3. Germline loops: CDR1 SNHLY, CDR2 FYNNEI. The CDR3 loop reads CASSVSGGYEQYF. DNA for the CDR3: TGTGCCAGCAGTGTGTCAGGGGGCTACGAGCAGTACTTC.

On this clone: The sample carries other DNA sequences with the same CDR3. The rearrangement uses TRBV5-6 and TRBJ1-2; weak D call: TRBD1 (5 bases). Trimming removed 2 bases from V and 4 bases from J, with 9 bases in between. The CDR3 extends over 13 amino acids. Germline values: CDR1 SGHDT, CDR2 YYEEEE. The CDR3 DNA follows: TGTGCCAGCAGCTTAAGGGGCGGCTATGGCTACACCTTC. It yields the protein CASSLRGGYGYTF.

In this sample, this clone turned up once. The CDR3 DNA reads as TGTGCCAGCAGCCCCGGGACAGATCGTGAAAAACTGTTTTTT. This gives the protein CASSPGTDREKLFF. This chain connects TRBV3-1 (or the pseudogene TRBV3-2) to TRBJ1-4; TRBD1 matches 7 bases. The CDR3 consists of 14 residues. The germline CDR1 and CDR2 sequences are LGHDT and YNNKEL (reference sequence). Losses at the gene ends were 4 bases for V and 7 bases for J; bases not matched to a gene: 6.